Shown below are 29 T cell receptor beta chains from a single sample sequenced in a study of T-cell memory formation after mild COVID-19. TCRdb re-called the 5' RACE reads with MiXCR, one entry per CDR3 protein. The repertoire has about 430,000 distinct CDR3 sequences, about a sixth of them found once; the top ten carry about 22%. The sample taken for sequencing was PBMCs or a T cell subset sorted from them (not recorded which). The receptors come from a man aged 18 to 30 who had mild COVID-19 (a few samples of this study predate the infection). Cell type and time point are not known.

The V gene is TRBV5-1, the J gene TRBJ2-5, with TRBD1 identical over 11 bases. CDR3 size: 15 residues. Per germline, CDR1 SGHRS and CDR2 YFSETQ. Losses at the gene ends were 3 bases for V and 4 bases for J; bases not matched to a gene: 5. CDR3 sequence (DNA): TGCGCCAGCAGCTCCCCCGGGACAGGGGGAGAGACCCAGTACTTC. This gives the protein CASSSPGTGGETQYF.

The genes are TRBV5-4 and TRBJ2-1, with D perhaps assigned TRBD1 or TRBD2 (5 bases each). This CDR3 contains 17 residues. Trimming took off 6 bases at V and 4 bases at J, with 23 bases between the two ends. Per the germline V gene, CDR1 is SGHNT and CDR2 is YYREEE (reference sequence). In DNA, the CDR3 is TGTGCCAGCACCCCTTTTGGGGGTTCCCCGGATTACAATGAGCAGTTCTTC. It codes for CASTPFGGSPDYNEQFF.

In nucleotides, the CDR3 is TGTGCCTGGAGATGGGGCAAGACTGAAGCTTTCTTT. The encoded protein is CAWRWGKTEAFF. The V and J genes are TRBV30 and TRBJ1-1; a possible D gene is TRBD1 (5 bases). This CDR3 comprises 12 residues. Germline CDR1 reads GTSNPN; CDR2 reads SVGIG (reference sequence). V was shortened by 3 bases and J by 5 bases, with 10 bases between the two germline ends. Supplemented by reference TRBV30 and TRBJ1-1, the full variable domain reads SQTIHQWPATLVQPVGSPLSLECTVEGTSNPNLYWYRQAAGRGLQLLFYSVGIGQISSEVPQNLSASRPQDRQFILSSKKLLLSDSGFYLCAWRWGKTEAFFGQGTRLTVV.

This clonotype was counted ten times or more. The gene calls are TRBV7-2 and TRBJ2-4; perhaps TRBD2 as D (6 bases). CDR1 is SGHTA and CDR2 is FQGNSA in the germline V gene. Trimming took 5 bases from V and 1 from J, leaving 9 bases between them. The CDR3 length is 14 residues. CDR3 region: CASSLGGAKNIQYF. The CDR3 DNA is TGTGCCAGCAGCCTAGGAGGGGCCAAAAACATTCAGTACTTC.

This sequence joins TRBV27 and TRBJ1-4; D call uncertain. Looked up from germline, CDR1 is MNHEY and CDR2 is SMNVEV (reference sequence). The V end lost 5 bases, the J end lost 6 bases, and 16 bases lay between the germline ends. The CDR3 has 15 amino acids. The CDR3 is CASSRSGLWDEKLFF. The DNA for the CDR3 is TGTGCCAGCAGTCGGAGTGGGTTGTGGGATGAAAAACTGTTTTTT.

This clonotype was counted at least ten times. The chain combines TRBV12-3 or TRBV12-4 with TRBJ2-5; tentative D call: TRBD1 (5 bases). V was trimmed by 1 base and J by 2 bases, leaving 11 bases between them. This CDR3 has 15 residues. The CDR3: CASSLGQGYQETQYF. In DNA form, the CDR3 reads TGTGCCAGCAGTTTAGGTCAGGGATATCAAGAGACCCAGTACTTC.

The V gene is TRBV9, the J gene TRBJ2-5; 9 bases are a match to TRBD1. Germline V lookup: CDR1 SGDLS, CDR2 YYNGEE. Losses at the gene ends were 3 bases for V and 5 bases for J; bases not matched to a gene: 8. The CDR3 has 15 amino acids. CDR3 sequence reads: CASSDGTGLEETQYF. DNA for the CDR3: TGTGCCAGCAGCGATGGGACAGGGTTAGAGGAGACCCAGTACTTC.

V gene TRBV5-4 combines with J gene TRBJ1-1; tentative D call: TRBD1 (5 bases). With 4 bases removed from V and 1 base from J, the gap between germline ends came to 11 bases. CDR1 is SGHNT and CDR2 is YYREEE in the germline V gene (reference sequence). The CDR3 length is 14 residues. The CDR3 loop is CASSPNDRNTEAFF. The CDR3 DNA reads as TGTGCCAGCAGCCCAAATGACAGGAACACTGAAGCTTTCTTT. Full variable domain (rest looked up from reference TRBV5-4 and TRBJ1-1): ETGVTQSPTHLIKTRGQQVTLRCSSQSGHNTVSWYQQALGQGPQFIFQYYREEENGRGNFPPRFSGLQFPNYSSELNVNALELDDSALYLCASSPNDRNTEAFFGQGTRLTVV.

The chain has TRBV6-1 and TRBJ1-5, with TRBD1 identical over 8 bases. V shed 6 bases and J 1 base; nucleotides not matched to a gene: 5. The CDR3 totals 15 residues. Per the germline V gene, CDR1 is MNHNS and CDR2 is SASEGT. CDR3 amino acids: CASRGQGASNQPQHF. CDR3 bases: TGTGCCAGCAGAGGGCAGGGGGCAAGCAATCAGCCCCAGCATTTT.

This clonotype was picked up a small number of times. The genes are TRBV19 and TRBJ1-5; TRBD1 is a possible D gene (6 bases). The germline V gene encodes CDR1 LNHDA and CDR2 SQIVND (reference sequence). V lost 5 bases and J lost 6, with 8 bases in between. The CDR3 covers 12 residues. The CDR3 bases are TGTGCCAGTAGTGGGGGGGCTCAGCCCCAGCATTTT. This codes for CASSGGAQPQHF.

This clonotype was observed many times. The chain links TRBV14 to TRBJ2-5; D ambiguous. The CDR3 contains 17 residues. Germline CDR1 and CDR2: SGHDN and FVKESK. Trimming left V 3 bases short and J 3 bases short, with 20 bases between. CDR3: CASSHPRRQSGKETQYF. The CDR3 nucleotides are TGTGCCAGCAGCCACCCGCGCCGGCAGTCGGGCAAAGAGACCCAGTACTTC.

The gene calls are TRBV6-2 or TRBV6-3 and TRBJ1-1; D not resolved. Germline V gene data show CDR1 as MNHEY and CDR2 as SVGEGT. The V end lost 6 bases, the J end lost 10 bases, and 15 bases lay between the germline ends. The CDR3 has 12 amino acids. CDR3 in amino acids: CASSPDLLGAFF. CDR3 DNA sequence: TGTGCCAGCAGCCCCGACTTGTTGGGAGCTTTCTTT.

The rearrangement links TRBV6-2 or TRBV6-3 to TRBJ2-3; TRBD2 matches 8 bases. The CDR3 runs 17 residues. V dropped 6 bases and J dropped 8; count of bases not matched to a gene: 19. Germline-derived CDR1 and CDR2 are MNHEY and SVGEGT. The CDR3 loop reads CASSRRRSGGLSGTQYF. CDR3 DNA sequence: TGTGCCAGCAGCCGGAGGAGGAGCGGGGGCCTATCGGGTACGCAGTATTTT.

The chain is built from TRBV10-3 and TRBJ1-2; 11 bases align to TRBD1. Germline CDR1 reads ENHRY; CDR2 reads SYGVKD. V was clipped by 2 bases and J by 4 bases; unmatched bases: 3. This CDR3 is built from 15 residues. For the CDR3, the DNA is TGTGCCATCAGTGAGGAGGACAGGGGGCTCTATGGCTACACCTTC. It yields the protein CAISEEDRGLYGYTF.

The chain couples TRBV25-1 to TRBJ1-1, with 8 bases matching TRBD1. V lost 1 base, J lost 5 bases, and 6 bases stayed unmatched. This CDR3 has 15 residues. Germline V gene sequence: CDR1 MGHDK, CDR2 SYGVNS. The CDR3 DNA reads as TGTGCCAGCAGTGAATCCGTCAGGGGGCTGACTGAAGCTTTCTTT. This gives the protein CASSESVRGLTEAFF.

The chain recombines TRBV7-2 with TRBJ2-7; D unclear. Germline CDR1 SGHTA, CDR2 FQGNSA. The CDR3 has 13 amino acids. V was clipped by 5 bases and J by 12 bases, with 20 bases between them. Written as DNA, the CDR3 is TGTGCCAGCAGCCGGCCTACGAGTGGGGTCGGGTACTTC. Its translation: CASSRPTSGVGYF. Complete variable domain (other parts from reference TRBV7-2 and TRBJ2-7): GAGVSQSPSNKVTEKGKDVELRCDPISGHTALYWYRQSLGQGLEFLIYFQGNSAPDKSGLPSDRFSAERTGGSVSTLTIQRTQQEDSAVYLCASSRPTSGVGYFGPGTRLTVT.

Here the CDR3 DNA reads TGTGCCAGCACCTACTGGGAACAGGGGAGGGGTGGCTACACCTTC. This encodes CASTYWEQGRGGYTF. V gene TRBV6-6 combines with J gene TRBJ1-2; 7 bases line up with TRBD1. Trimming cost V 7 bases and J 7 bases; bases outside gene matches: 15. The CDR3 runs 15 residues. CDR1 is MNHNY, CDR2 SVGAGI, per germline (reference sequence).

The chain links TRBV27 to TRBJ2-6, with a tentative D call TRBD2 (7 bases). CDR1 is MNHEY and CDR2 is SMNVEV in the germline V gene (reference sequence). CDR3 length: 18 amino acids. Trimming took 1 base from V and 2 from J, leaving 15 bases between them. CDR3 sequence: CASSLFRGGDPGANVLTF. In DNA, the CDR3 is TGTGCCAGCAGTTTATTCAGGGGAGGGGACCCTGGGGCCAACGTCCTGACTTTC.

CDR3 bases: TGTGCCTCCAGAGGGTTCGCTCGGCAAACCGGGGAGCTGTTTTTT. As protein: CASRGFARQTGELFF. The rearrangement joins TRBV6-5 to TRBJ2-2; TRBD2 might be the D (5 bases). The CDR3 runs to 15 residues. V dropped 11 bases and J dropped 5 bases, with 21 bases sitting between them. Germline CDR1 is MNHEY and CDR2 is SVGAGI.

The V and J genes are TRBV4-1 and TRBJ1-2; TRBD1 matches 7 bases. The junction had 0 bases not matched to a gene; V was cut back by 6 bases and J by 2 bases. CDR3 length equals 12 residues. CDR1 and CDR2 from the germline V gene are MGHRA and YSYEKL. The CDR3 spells CASRGQNYGYTF. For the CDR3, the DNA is TGCGCCAGCAGGGGACAGAACTATGGCTACACCTTC.

CDR3 nucleotide sequence: TGCGCCAGCAGCTTGGTAGGGGACCCCTACAATGAGCAGTTCTTC. Residues: CASSLVGDPYNEQFF. This chain links TRBV5-1 with TRBJ2-1, with D perhaps being TRBD1 or TRBD2 (5 bases each). The CDR3 length is 15 residues. Germline CDR1 is SGHRS and CDR2 is YFSETQ. Trimming cost V 0 bases and J 2 bases, with 9 bases left between them.

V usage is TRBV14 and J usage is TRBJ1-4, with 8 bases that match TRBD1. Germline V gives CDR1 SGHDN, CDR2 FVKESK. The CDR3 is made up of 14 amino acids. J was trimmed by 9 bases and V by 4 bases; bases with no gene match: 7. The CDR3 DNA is TGTGCCAGCAGCCGCGGACAGGGACCAAAAAAACTGTTTTTT. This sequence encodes CASSRGQGPKKLFF.

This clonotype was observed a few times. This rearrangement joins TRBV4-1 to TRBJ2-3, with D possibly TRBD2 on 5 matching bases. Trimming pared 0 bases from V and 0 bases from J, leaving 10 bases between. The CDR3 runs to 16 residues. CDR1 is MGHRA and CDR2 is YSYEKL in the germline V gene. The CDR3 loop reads CASSQEGPSSTDTQYF. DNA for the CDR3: TGCGCCAGCAGCCAAGAAGGCCCTAGCAGCACAGATACGCAGTATTTT.

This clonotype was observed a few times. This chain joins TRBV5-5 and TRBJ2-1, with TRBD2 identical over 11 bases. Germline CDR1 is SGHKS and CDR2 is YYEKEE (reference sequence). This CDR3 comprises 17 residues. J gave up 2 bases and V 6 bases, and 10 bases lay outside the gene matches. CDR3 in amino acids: CASTENRLAGTYNEQFF. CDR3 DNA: TGTGCCAGCACCGAAAACAGACTAGCGGGGACCTACAATGAGCAGTTCTTC. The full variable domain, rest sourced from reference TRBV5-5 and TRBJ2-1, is DAGVTQSPTHLIKTRGQQVTLRCSPISGHKSVSWYQQVLGQGPQFIFQYYEKEERGRGNFPDRFSARQFPNYSSELNVNALLLGDSALYLCASTENRLAGTYNEQFFGPGTRLTVL.

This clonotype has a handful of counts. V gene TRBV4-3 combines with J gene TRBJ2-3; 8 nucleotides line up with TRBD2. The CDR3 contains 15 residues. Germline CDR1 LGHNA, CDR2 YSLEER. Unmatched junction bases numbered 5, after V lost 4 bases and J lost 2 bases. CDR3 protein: CASSPQRGNTDTQYF. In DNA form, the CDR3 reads TGCGCCAGCAGCCCCCAGCGGGGGAACACAGATACGCAGTATTTT.

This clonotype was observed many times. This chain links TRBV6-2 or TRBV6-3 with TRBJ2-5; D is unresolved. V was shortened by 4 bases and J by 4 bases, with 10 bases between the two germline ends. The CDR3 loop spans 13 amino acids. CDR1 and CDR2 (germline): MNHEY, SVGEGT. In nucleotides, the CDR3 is TGTGCCAGCAGTTTAATCGGTCGAGAGACCCAGTACTTC. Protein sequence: CASSLIGRETQYF.

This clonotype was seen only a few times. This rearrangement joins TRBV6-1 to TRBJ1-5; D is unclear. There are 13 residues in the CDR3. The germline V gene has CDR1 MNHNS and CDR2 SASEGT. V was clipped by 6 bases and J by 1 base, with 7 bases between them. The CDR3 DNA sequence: TGTGCCAGCAGCCACGGAAGCAATCAGCCCCAGCATTTT. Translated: CASSHGSNQPQHF.

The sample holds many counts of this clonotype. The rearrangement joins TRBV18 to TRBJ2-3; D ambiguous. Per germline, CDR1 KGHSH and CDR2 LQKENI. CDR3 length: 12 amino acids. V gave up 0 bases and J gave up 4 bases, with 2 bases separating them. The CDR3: CASSPPSDTQYF. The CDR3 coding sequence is TGTGCCAGCTCACCACCGTCAGATACGCAGTATTTT.

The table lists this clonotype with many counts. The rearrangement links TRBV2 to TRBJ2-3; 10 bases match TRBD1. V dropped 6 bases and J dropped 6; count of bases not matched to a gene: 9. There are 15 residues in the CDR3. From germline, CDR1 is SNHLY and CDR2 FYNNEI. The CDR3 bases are TGTGCCAGCAGGGGGGACAGGGGATCCGGGGATACGCAGTATTTT. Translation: CASRGDRGSGDTQYF.